These T cell receptor beta chains were read from a single sample in a study of persistence of HIV-infected CD4 T cells. Libraries were prepared by immunoSEQ multiplex PCR; TCRdb keeps only in-frame clonotypes and omits some of them. The sample has about 64,000 clones; just under 75% are singletons. These receptors have no known antigen. This sample comprised CD4+ T cells sorted from PBMCs after approximately 19-hour stimulation, obtained from a patient who received antiretroviral therapy. The receptor source for this set is an adult man with HIV who was CMV-seropositive. CDR3s include the opening cysteine and the closing phenylalanine or tryptophan. The order of the fields is V gene, clone size, D gene, J gene, CDR3 DNA, CDR3 protein. The D gene is left open where the match is weak. The listing skips clone size in some rows; elsewhere it reads once, few, many or a size class.

V gene: TRBV5-1; clone size: .; D gene: .; J gene: TRBJ1-3; CDR3 DNA: TGCGCCAGCAGCTTGGGGGACCTCCCTGGAAACACCATATATTTT; CDR3 protein: CASSLGDLPGNTIYF
V gene: TRBV2; clone size: .; D gene: .; J gene: TRBJ1-6; CDR3 DNA: TGTGCCAGCACTACATACCAACGGACCAATTCACCCCTCCACTTT; CDR3 protein: CASTTYQRTNSPLHF
V gene: TRBV2; clone size: few; D gene: .; J gene: TRBJ1-5; CDR3 DNA: TGTGCCAGCAAAAAGGAGTCCAAGCAGCCCCAGCATTTT; CDR3 protein: CASKKESKQPQHF
V gene: TRBV28; clone size: .; D gene: .; J gene: TRBJ1-1; CDR3 DNA: TGTGCCAGCAGTCCAGGAGGCGTGAGGAACACTGAAGCTTTCTTT; CDR3 protein: CASSPGGVRNTEAFF
V gene: TRBV2; clone size: .; D gene: .; J gene: TRBJ2-3; CDR3 DNA: TGTGCCAGCAGTGCACAGTTGGACACAGATACGCAGTATTTT; CDR3 protein: CASSAQLDTDTQYF
V gene: TRBV2; clone size: .; D gene: .; J gene: TRBJ1-1; CDR3 DNA: TGTGCCAGCAGTGAGGCTGAGGTCACTGAAGCTTTCTTT; CDR3 protein: CASSEAEVTEAFF
V gene: TRBV28; clone size: .; D gene: TRBD1; J gene: TRBJ1-5; CDR3 DNA: TGTGCCAGCATCCTGGGGGACAGTCGCAATCAGCCCCAGCATTTT; CDR3 protein: CASILGDSRNQPQHF
V gene: TRBV19; clone size: .; D gene: .; J gene: TRBJ2-2; CDR3 DNA: TGTGCCAGTGTATACACCTCCGGGGGCACCGGGGAGCTGTTTTTT; CDR3 protein: CASVYTSGGTGELFF
V gene: TRBV20-1; clone size: .; D gene: .; J gene: TRBJ1-2; CDR3 DNA: TGCAGTGCTGGCCCCTCAGGGACCTACACCTTC; CDR3 protein: CSAGPSGTYTF
V gene: TRBV7-3; clone size: .; D gene: .; J gene: TRBJ2-3; CDR3 DNA: TGTGCCAGCAGCCCGAATCGGGGCACAGATACGCAGTATTTT; CDR3 protein: CASSPNRGTDTQYF
V gene: TRBV10-3; clone size: .; D gene: .; J gene: TRBJ1-2; CDR3 DNA: TGTGCCATCAGTGAGTCGAACAGAAACTATGGCTACACCTTC; CDR3 protein: CAISESNRNYGYTF
V gene: TRBV2; clone size: .; D gene: .; J gene: TRBJ2-3; CDR3 DNA: TGTGCCAGCAGACAGACTACGCAGTATTTT; CDR3 protein: CASRQTTQYF
V gene: TRBV6-5; clone size: .; D gene: .; J gene: TRBJ2-4; CDR3 DNA: TGTGCCAGCAGCTCCGACAGGACCAAAAACATTCAGTACTTC; CDR3 protein: CASSSDRTKNIQYF
V gene: TRBV27; clone size: .; D gene: TRBD1; J gene: TRBJ1-2; CDR3 DNA: TGTGCCAGCAGTCCCAGGGACAGGGTCCATGGCTACACCTTC; CDR3 protein: CASSPRDRVHGYTF
V gene: TRBV2; clone size: .; D gene: TRBD1; J gene: TRBJ2-3; CDR3 DNA: TGTGCCAGCAGTGAAAGGGGGCCAGTTGTTACAGATACGCAGTATTTT; CDR3 protein: CASSERGPVVTDTQYF
V gene: TRBV28; clone size: .; D gene: TRBD1; J gene: TRBJ1-5; CDR3 DNA: TGTGCCAGCATCCCCGGGACAGGGAGACAGCCCCAGCATTTT; CDR3 protein: CASIPGTGRQPQHF
V gene: TRBV5-1; clone size: few; D gene: .; J gene: TRBJ2-1; CDR3 DNA: TGCGCCACGTCATCGGGGGCCTCCTACAATGAGCAGTTCTTC; CDR3 protein: CATSSGASYNEQFF
V gene: TRBV10-1; clone size: once; D gene: .; J gene: TRBJ2-2; CDR3 DNA: TGCGCCAGCAGTGGGCAACAGGGAAGGGCCGGGGAGCTGTTTTTT; CDR3 protein: CASSGQQGRAGELFF
V gene: TRBV19; clone size: .; D gene: .; J gene: TRBJ2-5; CDR3 DNA: TGTGCCAGTAGTCTTCAGGGAAGAGAGACCCAGTACTTC; CDR3 protein: CASSLQGRETQYF
V gene: TRBV18; clone size: .; D gene: TRBD1; J gene: TRBJ2-4; CDR3 DNA: TGTGCCAGCTCACCCCGGACAGGGAGGAACATTCAGTACTTC; CDR3 protein: CASSPRTGRNIQYF
V gene: TRBV10-1; clone size: .; D gene: .; J gene: TRBJ2-3; CDR3 DNA: TGCGCCAGCAGCGTCTTCACAGATACGCAGTATTTT; CDR3 protein: CASSVFTDTQYF
V gene: TRBV28; clone size: .; D gene: .; J gene: TRBJ1-5; CDR3 DNA: TGTGCCAGCAATGCGGGGGGCGCGGCTGGCAATCAGCCCCAGCATTTT; CDR3 protein: CASNAGGAAGNQPQHF
V gene: TRBV19; clone size: .; D gene: .; J gene: TRBJ1-2; CDR3 DNA: TGTGCCAGTAGTAGCCTCCGGGTCCCGAGGGACTATGGCTACACCTTC; CDR3 protein: CASSSLRVPRDYGYTF
V gene: TRBV13; clone size: .; D gene: .; J gene: TRBJ1-1; CDR3 DNA: TGTGCCAGCAGCTTAGTTCCTGAAGCTTTCTTT; CDR3 protein: CASSLVPEAFF
V gene: TRBV29-1; clone size: .; D gene: .; J gene: TRBJ2-7; CDR3 DNA: TGCAGCGCGCGGTTGGAAGGGGGCGAGCAGTACTTC; CDR3 protein: CSARLEGGEQYF
V gene: TRBV5-1; clone size: .; D gene: .; J gene: TRBJ2-4; CDR3 DNA: TGCGCCAGCAGCTTGGGTTTACTGGGAAACATTCAGTACTTC; CDR3 protein: CASSLGLLGNIQYF
V gene: TRBV2; clone size: .; D gene: TRBD2; J gene: TRBJ2-1; CDR3 DNA: TGTGCCAGCAGTGGAGAGCTAGCGGGGGCGGATGAGCAGTTCTTC; CDR3 protein: CASSGELAGADEQFF
V gene: TRBV10-1; clone size: .; D gene: TRBD1; J gene: TRBJ1-1; CDR3 DNA: TGCGCCAGCAGTGAGTCGCAGGGGGTAAGCACTGAAGCTTTCTTT; CDR3 protein: CASSESQGVSTEAFF
V gene: TRBV28; clone size: .; D gene: .; J gene: TRBJ1-5; CDR3 DNA: TGTGCCATCCGATTGGGCCTTAATCAGCCCCAGCATTTT; CDR3 protein: CAIRLGLNQPQHF
V gene: TRBV29-1; clone size: .; D gene: .; J gene: TRBJ1-2; CDR3 DNA: TGCAGCGTTGAAGGGGGTGGCGGTGGCTACACCTTC; CDR3 protein: CSVEGGGGGYTF
V gene: TRBV27; clone size: few; D gene: .; J gene: TRBJ1-5; CDR3 DNA: TGTGCCAGCAGTTGGAGGGGCGGTGGTCAGCCCCAGCATTTT; CDR3 protein: CASSWRGGGQPQHF
V gene: TRBV28; clone size: .; D gene: .; J gene: TRBJ2-7; CDR3 DNA: TGTGCCAGCAGTTTTGGGCGCTACGAGCAGTACTTC; CDR3 protein: CASSFGRYEQYF
V gene: TRBV28; clone size: .; D gene: .; J gene: TRBJ2-7; CDR3 DNA: TGTGCCAGCAGTCCCGCCGGACCGGTAACGAGGAGAGGACAGTACTTC; CDR3 protein: CASSPAGPVTRRGQYF
V gene: TRBV15; clone size: .; D gene: .; J gene: TRBJ1-6; CDR3 DNA: TGTGCCACCAGCAGAGATCGGGGTGCCAGCCCCCCCCTCCACTTT; CDR3 protein: CATSRDRGASPPLHF
V gene: TRBV18; clone size: .; D gene: .; J gene: TRBJ2-2; CDR3 DNA: TGTGCCAGCTCACCCTACAAGAACACCGGGGAGCTGTTTTTT; CDR3 protein: CASSPYKNTGELFF
V gene: TRBV5-1; clone size: .; D gene: .; J gene: TRBJ2-7; CDR3 DNA: TGCGCCAGCAGCTTGACTGAGACCTACGAGCAGTACTTC; CDR3 protein: CASSLTETYEQYF
V gene: TRBV6-5; clone size: once; D gene: .; J gene: TRBJ1-5; CDR3 DNA: TGTGCCAGCAGTCCGATGGACACCGCGGCCCAGCATTTT; CDR3 protein: CASSPMDTAAQHF
V gene: TRBV19; clone size: .; D gene: TRBD2; J gene: TRBJ2-1; CDR3 DNA: TGTGCCAGTAGTCCCCTGACGGGGGGGCCTAGAAATGAGCAGTTCTTC; CDR3 protein: CASSPLTGGPRNEQFF
V gene: TRBV10-3; clone size: once; D gene: .; J gene: TRBJ1-1; CDR3 DNA: TGTGCCATCAGTGATGCCGGGGGACCGAACACTGAAGCTTTCTTT; CDR3 protein: CAISDAGGPNTEAFF